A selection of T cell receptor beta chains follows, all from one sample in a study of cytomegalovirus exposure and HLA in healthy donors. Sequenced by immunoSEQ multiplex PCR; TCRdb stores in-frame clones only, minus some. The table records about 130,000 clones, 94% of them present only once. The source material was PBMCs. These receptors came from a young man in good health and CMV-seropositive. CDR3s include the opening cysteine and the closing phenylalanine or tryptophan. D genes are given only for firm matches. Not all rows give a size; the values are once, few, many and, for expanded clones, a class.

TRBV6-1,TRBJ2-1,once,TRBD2,CASSLAGDEQFF,TGTGCCAGCAGTTTGGCGGGGGATGAGCAGTTCTTC
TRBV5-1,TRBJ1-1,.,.,CASSLDQAAYTEAFF,TGCGCCAGCAGCTTGGATCAGGCCGCTTACACTGAAGCTTTCTTT
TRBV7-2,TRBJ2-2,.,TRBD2,CASNPGLAGAGELFF,TGTGCCAGCAACCCGGGACTAGCGGGGGCCGGGGAGCTGTTTTTT
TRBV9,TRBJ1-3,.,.,CASSVEGKNTIYF,TGTGCCAGCAGCGTAGAGGGGAAAAACACCATATATTTT
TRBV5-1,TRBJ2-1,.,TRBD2,CASSQYPTSGSYNEQFF,TGCGCCAGCAGCCAATATCCGACTAGCGGTTCCTACAATGAGCAGTTCTTC
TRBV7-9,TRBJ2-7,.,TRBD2,CASSVSGTSGRARPYEQYF,TGTGCCAGCAGCGTCTCCGGGACTAGCGGGAGGGCCCGCCCCTACGAGCAGTACTTC
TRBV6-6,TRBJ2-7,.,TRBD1,CASSLDRGTYEQYF,TGTGCCAGCAGTCTCGACAGGGGCACCTACGAGCAGTACTTC
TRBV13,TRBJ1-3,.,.,CASSPRSSGNTIYF,TGTGCCAGCAGCCCTAGGAGCTCTGGAAACACCATATATTTT
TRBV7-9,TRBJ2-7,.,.,CASSLLVDEQYF,TGTGCCAGCAGCTTATTAGTAGACGAGCAGTACTTC
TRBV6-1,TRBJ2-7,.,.,CASREVQLTYEQYF,TGTGCCAGCAGGGAGGTCCAGTTAACCTACGAGCAGTACTTC
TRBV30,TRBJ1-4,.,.,CAWRANYQTNEKLFF,TGTGCCTGGAGGGCGAACTATCAAACTAATGAAAAACTGTTTTTT
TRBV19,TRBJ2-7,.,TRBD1,CASSGVVGQTYEQYF,TGTGCCAGTAGTGGTGTGGTGGGACAGACCTACGAGCAGTACTTC
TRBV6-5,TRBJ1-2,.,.,CASSPGGGGGGYTF,TGTGCCAGCAGTCCTGGAGGAGGCGGTGGGGGCTACACCTTC
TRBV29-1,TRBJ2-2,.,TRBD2,CSVEGLAGALTGELFF,TGCAGCGTTGAGGGACTAGCGGGAGCTCTCACCGGGGAGCTGTTTTTT
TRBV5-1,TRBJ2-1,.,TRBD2,CASSLESGSMYNEQFF,TGCGCCAGCAGCTTGGAGAGCGGGAGTATGTACAATGAGCAGTTCTTC
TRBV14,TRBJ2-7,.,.,CASSQQLYEQYF,TGTGCCAGCAGCCAACAACTCTACGAGCAGTACTTC
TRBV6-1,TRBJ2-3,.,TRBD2,CASRPLAVSTDTQYF,TGTGCCAGCCGTCCTCTAGCGGTAAGCACAGATACGCAGTATTTT
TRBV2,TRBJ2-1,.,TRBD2,CASRFQIGASGRREQFF,TGTGCCAGCAGATTTCAGATTGGGGCTAGCGGGAGACGTGAGCAGTTCTTC
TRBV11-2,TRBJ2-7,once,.,CASSSDLARGYEQYF,TGTGCCAGCAGCTCCGATCTAGCGCGAGGCTACGAGCAGTACTTC
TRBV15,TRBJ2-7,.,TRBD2,CATTILTPGLAEFPGEQYF,TGTGCCACCACCATCCTCACCCCAGGACTAGCGGAGTTTCCGGGGGAGCAGTACTTC
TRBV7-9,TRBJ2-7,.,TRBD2,CASSFLGLAGEQYF,TGTGCCAGCAGCTTTCTGGGACTAGCAGGCGAGCAGTACTTC
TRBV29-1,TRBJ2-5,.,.,CSAGLRETQYF,TGCAGCGCGGGACTGAGAGAGACCCAGTACTTC
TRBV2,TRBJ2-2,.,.,CASTLLETGELFF,TGTGCCAGCACACTCCTTGAGACCGGGGAGCTGTTTTTT
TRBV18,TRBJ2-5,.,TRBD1,CASSPAGTGETQYF,TGTGCCAGCTCACCGGCCGGGACAGGGGAGACCCAGTACTTC
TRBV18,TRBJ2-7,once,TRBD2,CASSPVPPGTSGSRADF,TGTGCCAGCTCACCAGTCCCTCCCGGGACTAGCGGGTCCCGGGCGGACTTC
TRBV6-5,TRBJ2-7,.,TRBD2,CASSQAGWAYEQYF,TGTGCCAGCAGTCAAGCGGGATGGGCCTACGAGCAGTACTTC
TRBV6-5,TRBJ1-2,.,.,CASSYVSNYGYTF,TGTGCCAGCAGTTACGTCAGTAACTATGGCTACACCTTC
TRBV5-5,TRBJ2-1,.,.,CASSLAGMAYNEQFF,TGTGCCAGCAGCTTGGCGGGAATGGCCTACAATGAGCAGTTCTTC
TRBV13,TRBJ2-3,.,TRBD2,CASSFSRTSGPMTDTQYF,TGTGCCAGCAGCTTCTCCCGAACTAGCGGACCGATGACAGATACGCAGTATTTT
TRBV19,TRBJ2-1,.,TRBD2,CASSMLTSGTTYNEQFF,TGTGCCAGTAGTATGCTCACTAGCGGGACCACCTACAATGAGCAGTTCTTC
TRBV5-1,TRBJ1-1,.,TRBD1,CASSPGTGNTEAFF,TGCGCCAGCAGTCCCGGGACAGGTAACACTGAAGCTTTCTTT
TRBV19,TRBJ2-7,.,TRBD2,CASSPGGSGDYEQYF,TGTGCCAGTAGCCCCGGTGGTAGCGGGGACTACGAGCAGTACTTC
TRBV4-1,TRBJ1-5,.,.,CASSQEDSPIQPQHF,TGCGCCAGCAGCCAAGAAGACAGCCCCATTCAGCCCCAGCATTTT
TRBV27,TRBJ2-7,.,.,CASSLSITGTGTYEQYF,TGTGCCAGCAGTTTATCGATAACGGGGACTGGAACCTACGAGCAGTACTTC
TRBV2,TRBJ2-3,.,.,CASSDRGLSHTDTQYF,TGTGCCAGCAGTGATCGCGGACTATCACACACAGATACGCAGTATTTT
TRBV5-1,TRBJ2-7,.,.,CASSLGELVYEQYF,TGCGCCAGCAGCTTGGGCGAGTTGGTATACGAGCAGTACTTC
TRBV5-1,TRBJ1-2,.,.,CASSFRTDYGYTF,TGCGCCAGCAGCTTCCGGACAGACTATGGCTACACCTTC
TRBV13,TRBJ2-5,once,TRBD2,CASSSRLAGGPEGEWETQYF,TGTGCCAGCAGCTCACGACTAGCGGGAGGGCCCGAGGGTGAGTGGGAGACCCAGTACTTC
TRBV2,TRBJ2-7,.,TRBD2,CASWSLADYEQYF,TGTGCCAGCTGGTCGCTAGCGGATTACGAGCAGTACTTC
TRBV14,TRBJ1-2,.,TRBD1,CASSPYRGHTNYGYTF,TGTGCCAGCAGCCCGTACAGGGGCCACACTAACTATGGCTACACCTTC
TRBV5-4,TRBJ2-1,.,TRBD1,CASTTGGTYNEQFF,TGTGCCAGCACAACAGGGGGAACTTACAATGAGCAGTTCTTC
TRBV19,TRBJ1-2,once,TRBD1,CASGKQGPYGYTF,TGTGCCAGTGGCAAACAGGGGCCCTATGGCTACACCTTC
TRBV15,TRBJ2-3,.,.,CATSRDHVQTDTQYF,TGTGCCACCAGCAGAGATCATGTACAGACAGATACGCAGTATTTT
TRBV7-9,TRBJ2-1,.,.,CASSGLPDYNEQFF,TGTGCCAGCAGTGGACTACCAGACTACAATGAGCAGTTCTTC
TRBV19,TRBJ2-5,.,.,CASSNRQETQYF,TGTGCCAGTAGTAACAGGCAAGAGACCCAGTACTTC
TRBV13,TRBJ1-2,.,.,CASSLEREKPQRYTF,TGTGCCAGCAGCTTAGAGAGGGAAAAGCCCCAGCGCTACACCTTC
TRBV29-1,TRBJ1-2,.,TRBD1,CSVPRGRDSGDGYTF,TGCAGCGTTCCAAGGGGTAGGGACAGTGGCGATGGCTACACCTTC
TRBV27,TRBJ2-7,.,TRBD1,CASSLRTGVSYEQYF,TGTGCCAGCAGCTTAAGGACAGGGGTGTCCTACGAGCAGTACTTC
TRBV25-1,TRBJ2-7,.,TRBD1,CASGEIGQGAYEQYF,TGTGCCAGCGGGGAGATCGGACAGGGGGCTTACGAGCAGTACTTC
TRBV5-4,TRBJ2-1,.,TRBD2,CASSLGLAIEQFF,TGTGCCAGCAGCTTGGGACTAGCCATTGAGCAGTTCTTC
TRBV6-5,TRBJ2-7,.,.,CASSYSYRDYEQYF,TGTGCCAGCAGTTACTCGTACAGGGACTACGAGCAGTACTTC
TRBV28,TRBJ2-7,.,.,CASSLRSGVPYEQYF,TGTGCCAGCAGTTTAAGGTCCGGGGTCCCCTACGAGCAGTACTTC
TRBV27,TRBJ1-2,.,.,CASNLGARPSPNYGYTF,TGTGCCAGCAACTTAGGGGCAAGACCGAGTCCTAACTATGGCTACACCTTC
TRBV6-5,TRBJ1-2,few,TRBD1,CASSGRTGTVTGYTF,TGTGCCAGCAGTGGCCGGACAGGGACGGTTACAGGCTACACCTTC
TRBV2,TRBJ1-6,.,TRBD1,CASSDRGQGYSPLHF,TGTGCCAGCAGCGACAGGGGACAGGGGTATTCACCCCTCCACTTT
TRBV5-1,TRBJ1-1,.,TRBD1,CARTGMKNTEAFF,TGCGCCAGGACAGGGATGAAGAACACTGAAGCTTTCTTT
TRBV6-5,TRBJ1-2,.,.,CASSNPTGSYGYTF,TGTGCCAGCAGTAACCCTACAGGGTCATATGGCTACACCTTC
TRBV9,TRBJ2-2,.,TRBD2,CASSRLGTSGNTGELFF,TGTGCCAGCAGCAGGCTTGGGACTAGCGGGAACACCGGGGAGCTGTTTTTT
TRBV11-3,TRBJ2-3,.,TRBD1,CASSQGAGLTDTQYF,TGTGCCAGCAGCCAGGGGGCAGGGCTCACAGATACGCAGTATTTT
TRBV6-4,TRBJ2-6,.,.,CASSAGAAGANVLTF,TGTGCCAGCAGTGCGGGAGCTGCTGGGGCCAACGTCCTGACTTTC